A selection of T cell receptor beta chains follows, all from one sample in a study of blood T cell repertoires in COVID-19. The method was immunoSEQ multiplex PCR; TCRdb's version includes in-frame clones alone and lacks a portion of them. The sample has 90,000 to 110,000 clones; roughly 88% are singletons. Sequenced input: peripheral blood. The receptor set was obtained from a woman of 80 years or more with active or convalescent COVID-19. CDR3s include the opening cysteine and the closing phenylalanine or tryptophan. The order of the fields is V gene, clone size, J gene, D gene, CDR3 protein, CDR3 DNA. The D gene is left open where the match is weak. Clone sizes are given selectively: once, few, many, or a class where the clone is expanded.

TRBV27	few	TRBJ1-3	-	CASRNTGSGNTIYF	TGTGCCAGCAGAAATACAGGGTCCGGAAACACCATATATTTT
TRBV19	-	TRBJ2-1	-	CASSIQVSYNEQFF	TGTGCCAGTAGTATACAGGTCTCCTACAATGAGCAGTTCTTC
TRBV7-9	-	TRBJ2-7	TRBD1	CASSFGQGLDEQYF	TGTGCCAGCAGCTTCGGACAGGGTCTGGACGAGCAGTACTTC
TRBV7-8	-	TRBJ2-1	TRBD2	CASSLPGGPGEQFF	TGTGCCAGCAGCTTACCGGGAGGGCCGGGTGAGCAGTTCTTC
TRBV7-9	-	TRBJ1-2	TRBD1	CASNPDRGQLSGYTF	TGTGCCAGCAACCCGGACAGGGGGCAGCTGAGTGGCTACACCTTC
TRBV4-2	-	TRBJ1-1	TRBD1	CASSHEDRQGTEAFF	TGTGCCAGCAGCCATGAGGACAGGCAAGGGACTGAAGCTTTCTTT
TRBV5-4	once	TRBJ2-1	-	CASSLDVAGSYNEQFF	TGTGCCAGCAGCTTGGACGTGGCAGGCTCCTACAATGAGCAGTTCTTC
TRBV28	-	TRBJ2-7	TRBD2	CASNQLAGGYEQYF	TGTGCCAGCAACCAACTAGCGGGGGGATACGAGCAGTACTTC
TRBV11-2	-	TRBJ2-2	-	CASSPGPQLEGFIGELFF	TGTGCCAGCAGCCCAGGACCCCAACTAGAAGGGTTTATCGGGGAGCTGTTTTTT
TRBV19	-	TRBJ1-2	TRBD1	CASSTGTGLYGYTF	TGTGCCAGTAGCACCGGGACAGGGCTCTATGGCTACACCTTC
TRBV7-9	-	TRBJ2-5	TRBD2	CASSLKGWREGETQYF	TGTGCCAGCAGCTTAAAAGGCTGGAGGGAGGGGGAGACCCAGTACTTC
TRBV13	-	TRBJ2-2	TRBD2	CASSLFGGRNTGELFF	TGTGCCAGCAGCTTATTCGGCGGGAGGAACACCGGGGAGCTGTTTTTT
TRBV11-2	-	TRBJ2-7	TRBD2	CASSLFPGGLGEQYF	TGTGCCAGCAGCCTCTTCCCGGGAGGGCTGGGGGAGCAGTACTTC
TRBV24-1	-	TRBJ2-1	TRBD2	CATSGMIGRSSYNEQFF	TGTGCCACCAGTGGTATGATCGGGAGGAGCTCCTACAATGAGCAGTTCTTC
TRBV6-1	-	TRBJ1-4	TRBD1	CASSERTRQGNEKLFF	TGTGCCAGCAGTGAAAGGACTCGACAGGGTAATGAAAAACTGTTTTTT
TRBV4-2	-	TRBJ2-3	TRBD2	CASSQGLSGDFTDTQYF	TGTGCCAGCAGCCAAGGTTTGAGCGGGGATTTCACAGATACGCAGTATTTT
TRBV19	-	TRBJ1-1	-	CASRPSATWNTEAFF	TGTGCCAGTAGGCCAAGCGCTACCTGGAACACTGAAGCTTTCTTT
TRBV7-8	-	TRBJ2-1	TRBD1	CASSFLGTAYNEQFF	TGTGCCAGCAGCTTTCTCGGGACAGCGTACAATGAGCAGTTCTTC
TRBV28	-	TRBJ1-2	-	CASSFPIAGLSYGYTF	TGTGCCAGCAGTTTTCCCATCGCAGGTTTATCATATGGCTACACCTTC
TRBV21-1	-	TRBJ1-3	-	CASSKDRRPARYSGNTIYF	TGTGCCAGCAGCAAAGACAGGCGACCAGCCAGATACTCTGGAAACACCATATATTTT
TRBV28	once	TRBJ1-3	TRBD1	CASIRTGYSGNTIYF	TGTGCCAGCATCAGGACAGGCTACTCTGGAAACACCATATATTTT
TRBV5-1	-	TRBJ2-3	-	CASSLGAITSTDTQYF	TGCGCCAGCAGCTTGGGGGCTATAACTAGCACAGATACGCAGTATTTT
TRBV2	-	TRBJ1-3	TRBD1	CASSELGGASGNTIYF	TGTGCCAGCAGTGAACTAGGGGGCGCGTCCGGAAACACCATATATTTT
TRBV4-2	-	TRBJ1-2	-	CASSQGVTAVGGYTF	TGTGCCAGCAGCCAAGGGGTTACGGCGGTGGGTGGCTACACCTTC
TRBV6-6	-	TRBJ2-1	TRBD2	CASSPATSGRRREQFF	TGTGCCAGCAGCCCCGCGACTAGCGGGAGGCGGCGGGAGCAGTTCTTC
TRBV24-1	-	TRBJ2-7	-	CATSDGGRYEQYF	TGTGCCACCAGTGATGGAGGGCGCTACGAGCAGTACTTC
TRBV2	-	TRBJ2-2	TRBD2	CASSFTSGRAAGELFF	TGTGCCAGCAGCTTCACTAGCGGGAGGGCCGCCGGGGAGCTGTTTTTT
TRBV18	-	TRBJ1-4	-	CASSPSNRPNEKLFF	TGTGCCAGCTCACCGTCGAACAGACCTAATGAAAAACTGTTTTTT
TRBV18	-	TRBJ2-1	TRBD2	CASSDQGLAGANEQFF	TGTGCCAGCTCAGATCAGGGACTAGCGGGAGCAAATGAGCAGTTCTTC
TRBV11-3	few	TRBJ2-1	TRBD2	CASSKPNRGTSSYNEQFF	TGTGCCAGCAGCAAACCCAACCGCGGGACTAGCTCCTACAATGAGCAGTTCTTC
TRBV3-1/TRBV3-2	-	TRBJ2-5	-	CASSHGSLGGETQYF	TGTGCCAGCAGCCATGGGTCCCTAGGAGGAGAGACCCAGTACTTC
TRBV9	-	TRBJ2-7	TRBD1	CASSVEQGAYEQYF	TGTGCTAGCAGCGTAGAACAGGGGGCCTACGAGCAGTACTTC
TRBV6-5	once	TRBJ1-4	-	CASSSGWNEKLFF	TGTGCCAGCAGTTCAGGGTGGAATGAAAAACTGTTTTTT
TRBV6-2/TRBV6-3	-	TRBJ2-5	TRBD1	CASSYLGDRALQETQYF	TGTGCCAGCAGTTACTTGGGGGACAGGGCCCTTCAAGAGACCCAGTACTTC
TRBV7-8	-	TRBJ1-1	-	CASSLVGGNTEAFF	TGTGCCAGCAGCTTAGTGGGAGGGAACACTGAAGCTTTCTTT
TRBV28	-	TRBJ1-3	TRBD1	CASGQGAGNTIYF	TGTGCCAGTGGACAGGGGGCTGGAAACACCATATATTTT
TRBV3-1/TRBV3-2	-	TRBJ1-1	-	CASSQGLRTTEAFF	TGTGCCAGCAGCCAAGGACTAAGGACCACTGAAGCTTTCTTT
TRBV28	-	TRBJ1-2	-	CASSLIPPVGLYGYTF	TGTGCCAGCAGTTTAATCCCACCAGTGGGGCTCTATGGCTACACCTTC
TRBV5-4	-	TRBJ2-7	-	CASSPGTPLYEQYF	TGTGCCAGCAGCCCCGGGACTCCCCTCTACGAGCAGTACTTC
TRBV2	-	TRBJ2-7	TRBD2	CASSDWAAGDYEQYF	TGTGCCAGCAGTGATTGGGCAGCGGGAGACTACGAGCAGTACTTC
TRBV18	once	TRBJ2-1	-	CASSPPSWGDYNEQFF	TGTGCCAGCTCACCACCTAGCTGGGGAGACTACAATGAGCAGTTCTTC
TRBV2	-	TRBJ1-2	-	CASMGGNYGYTF	TGTGCCAGCATGGGCGGGAACTATGGCTACACCTTC
TRBV6-6	few	TRBJ1-2	TRBD1	CASRPRDRGERGYTF	TGTGCCAGCAGACCTCGGGACAGGGGAGAGCGCGGCTACACCTTC
TRBV11-2	few	TRBJ2-7	-	CASSRRPHPYDYEQYF	TGTGCCAGCAGCCGTCGTCCACATCCTTATGACTACGAGCAGTACTTC
TRBV9	-	TRBJ1-2	-	CASSPIEGYTF	TGTGCCAGCAGCCCTATTGAAGGCTACACCTTC
TRBV7-2	-	TRBJ2-2	-	CASSPADLNTGELFF	TGTGCCAGCAGCCCAGCGGACCTGAACACCGGGGAGCTGTTTTTT
TRBV11-1	-	TRBJ2-1	-	CASSPGRELNEQFF	TGTGCCAGCAGCCCCGGACGGGAACTCAATGAGCAGTTCTTC
TRBV7-2	-	TRBJ2-7	-	CASSSLGYEQYF	TGTGCCAGCAGCTCTCTCGGCTACGAGCAGTACTTC
TRBV9	-	TRBJ2-1	-	CASSVGENYNEQFF	TGTGCCAGCAGCGTAGGAGAAAATTACAATGAGCAGTTCTTC
TRBV28	-	TRBJ2-5	TRBD2	CASSLGREWETQYF	TGTGCCAGCAGTTTGGGGAGGGAGTGGGAGACCCAGTACTTC